This paragraph reports one T cell receptor (beta chain). Its antigen is unknown. V gave up 7 bases and J gave up 5 bases, with 14 bases separating them. Germline V gene sequence: CDR1 SQVTM, CDR2 ANQGSEA. The CDR3 has 12 residues. Individual cDNA molecules each received unique molecular identifiers attached to them. MiXCR, run by TCRdb on the 5' RACE reads, gives a single entry per CDR3 protein. Altogether roughly 60,000 distinct CDR3 sequences are present, 5.5% to 8.5% being singletons, with the ten largest covering approximately 6.3%. The data belong to a study of early T cells in non-severe SARS-CoV-2 infection. Study overall: The input, bulk RNA from unsorted whole blood, was sequenced, and chains were unpaired. Notes on the study in general: Anti-spike CD8 responses were favored in VDJdb matching, and private and CD4 specificities were missed.

The sequenced sample was whole blood, obtained at baseline. This receptor was obtained from an adult who was a healthcare worker with PCR-confirmed SARS-CoV-2 infection or an uninfected control (not recorded which). This chain connects TRBV29-1 to TRBJ1-1, with D possibly matching TRBD1 (6 bases). The CDR3 DNA reads TGCAGCGGATCTTCAGGGGAAACTGAAGCTTTCTTT. Its protein is CSGSSGETEAFF.